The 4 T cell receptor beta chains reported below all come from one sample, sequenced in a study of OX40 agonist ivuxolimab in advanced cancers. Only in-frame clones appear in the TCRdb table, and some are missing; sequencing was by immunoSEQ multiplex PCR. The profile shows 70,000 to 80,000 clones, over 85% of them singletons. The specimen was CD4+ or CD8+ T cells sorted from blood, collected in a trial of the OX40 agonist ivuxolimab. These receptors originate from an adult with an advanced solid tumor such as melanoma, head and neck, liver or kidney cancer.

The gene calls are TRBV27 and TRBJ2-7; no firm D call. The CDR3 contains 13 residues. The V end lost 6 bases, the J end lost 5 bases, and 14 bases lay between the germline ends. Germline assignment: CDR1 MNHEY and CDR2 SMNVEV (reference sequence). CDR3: CASSPRIYHEQYF. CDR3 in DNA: TGTGCCAGCAGCCCCCGGATTTACCACGAGCAGTACTTC.

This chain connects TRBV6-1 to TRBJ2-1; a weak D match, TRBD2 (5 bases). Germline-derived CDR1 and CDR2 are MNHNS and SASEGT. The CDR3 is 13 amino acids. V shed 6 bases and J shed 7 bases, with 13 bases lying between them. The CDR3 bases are TGTGCCAGCAGGGTACCCAGCGGTAATGAGCAGTTCTTC. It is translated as CASRVPSGNEQFF.

CDR3 DNA sequence: TGCAGCGTTGACCTAAACGTCGATACGCAGTATTTT. Protein sequence: CSVDLNVDTQYF. The chain uses TRBV29-1 and TRBJ2-3, with D hard to call. Trimming cost V 3 bases and J 6 bases, with 10 bases left between them. CDR1 and CDR2 (germline): SQVTM, ANQGSEA. The CDR3 length is 12 residues.

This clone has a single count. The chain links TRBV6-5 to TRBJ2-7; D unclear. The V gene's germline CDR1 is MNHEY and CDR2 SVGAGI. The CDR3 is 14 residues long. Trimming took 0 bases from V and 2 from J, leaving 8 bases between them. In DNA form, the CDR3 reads TGTGCCAGCAGTTACTCGAGTAGCACCTACGAGCAGTACTTC. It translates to CASSYSSSTYEQYF.